This record looks at one TCR beta chain sequence and its context. V was shortened by 5 bases and J by 5 bases, with 16 bases between the two germline ends. The CDR3 length is 15 residues. Germline loops: CDR1 LNHDA, CDR2 SQIVND (reference sequence). This entry belongs to a study of blood T cell repertoires in COVID-19. Across the study: Italy, Spain and the United States were the sources of the convalescent and acute COVID-19 samples. Sources were T cells, B-cell-depleted T cells, or PBMCs; the material itself was cDNA or gDNA.

Sequencing used immunoSEQ multiplex PCR; TCRdb keeps in-frame clones, though not all of them. The repertoire holds 150,000 to 200,000 clones, with about nine tenths as singletons. This clonotype was sampled from a man aged 70 or older with acute or convalescent COVID-19. The sequencing input was peripheral blood. The V gene is TRBV19, the J gene TRBJ1-5; D is ambiguous. The CDR3 bases are TGTGCCAGTAGTGCCCGACACCGGGGAGATCAGCCCCAGCATTTT. Translation gives CASSARHRGDQPQHF.